Described below is a single T cell receptor (beta chain) sequence and its context. This sample stems from a study of blood T cell repertoires in COVID-19. Study background: From the United States, Italy and Spain came samples of acute and convalescent COVID-19. Sources were T cells, B-cell-depleted T cells, or PBMCs; the material itself was cDNA or gDNA.

Source study methods: Reference gene primer amplification gave nucleated cell count estimates. Repertoires were generated with immunoSEQ multiplex PCR, while TCRdb's copy carries only in-frame clones and drops some. That table is the source of V, J and clone size, and D and trimming were worked out from the DNA. This repertoire shows about 260,000 clones, around four fifths found once; its top ten account for around 1.9%. CDR1 SGHTA and CDR2 FQGTGA come from the germline V gene. V was shortened by 0 bases and J by 10 bases, with 7 bases between the two germline ends. The CDR3 covers 13 residues. The chain uses TRBV7-3 and TRBJ1-6; no definite D call. Sequenced input: peripheral blood. The sequence was collected from a woman over 75 with acute or convalescent COVID-19. CDR3 sequence reads: CASSLTPESPLHF. The CDR3 nucleotides read TGTGCCAGCAGCTTAACTCCAGAATCACCCCTCCACTTT.